The 9 T cell receptor beta chains reported below all come from one sample, sequenced in a study of spatial heterogeneity in lung cancer. Study results and caveats: One measure, the expanded intratumoral alpha and beta TCR count, tracked tumor mutation counts.

Documented time point: sample taken at primary tumor resection. Their recognized antigens are unknown. MiXCR was run by TCRdb on the 5' RACE reads, yielding one entry per CDR3 protein. Of fewer than 20,000 distinct CDR3 sequences in the sample, 5.8% were seen once. The material was lung tumor tissue, obtained at surgery. All receptors derive from a female donor with early-stage non-small cell lung cancer.

This clonotype was detected many times. This beta chain turned up in a library designed for alpha chains; as an off-target read, its abundance says little. V gene TRBV6-5 combines with J gene TRBJ2-3; D unclear. CDR3 size: 14 residues. Trimming cost V 0 bases and J 6 bases, with 10 bases left between them. Per the germline V gene, CDR1 is MNHEY and CDR2 is SVGAGI. The CDR3 region has the DNA TGTGCCAGCAGTTACTCAACGAGTTCCGATACGCAGTATTTT. Residues: CASSYSTSSDTQYF.

The table lists this clonotype with many counts. This beta chain was picked up by a library intended for alpha chains and is off target, so its count carries little meaning. The chain uses TRBV5-1 and TRBJ1-5; D gene ambiguous. CDR3 size: 15 residues. The V end lost 0 bases, the J end lost 2 bases, and 9 bases lay between the germline ends. In germline, CDR1 is SGHRS, CDR2 YFSETQ. For the CDR3, the DNA is TGCGCCAGCAGCTTGGCCCTCTCAGGCAATCAGCCCCAGCATTTT. Protein sequence: CASSLALSGNQPQHF.

On this clonotype itself: Within a library made for alpha chains, this beta chain is off target, and its count is uninformative. The rearrangement links TRBV20-1 to TRBJ2-7, with D tentatively TRBD2 (6 bases). CDR3 length: 15 residues. CDR1 and CDR2 (germline): DFQATT, SNEGSKA (reference sequence). V was pared by 1 base and J by 2 bases, with 15 bases between. CDR3 in amino acids: CSARGGTPSPYEQYF. The DNA for the CDR3 is TGCAGTGCTAGAGGTGGGACTCCTTCACCCTACGAGCAGTACTTC.

This clonotype has at least ten counts. The library was built for alpha chains, so this beta chain is an off-target read and its size means little. The J gene is TRBJ1-4, the V gene TRBV7-9; D is possibly TRBD1 (6 bases). With 5 bases removed from V and 1 base from J, the gap between germline ends came to 8 bases. The CDR3 loop spans 14 amino acids. Germline lookup yields CDR1 SEHNR and CDR2 FQNEAQ (reference sequence). The CDR3 sequence is CASSRGRTNEKLFF. The CDR3 nucleotides are TGTGCCAGCAGCCGGGGGCGAACTAATGAAAAACTGTTTTTT.

This clonotype was found many times. This beta chain was picked up by a library intended for alpha chains and is off target, so its count carries little meaning. The V call is TRBV10-2, the J call TRBJ2-2, with D perhaps TRBD1 (7 bases). This CDR3 is 14 amino acids long. With 11 bases removed from V and 4 bases from J, the gap between germline ends came to 17 bases. Germline V gene data show CDR1 as WSHSY and CDR2 as SAAADI. DNA of the CDR3: TGCGCCGACTCCCCCCAGGGGGGCACCGGGGAGCTGTTTTTT. This sequence encodes CADSPQGGTGELFF.

With respect to this clonotype: For a library built for alpha chains, this beta chain is a stray read; little rests on its size. V and J are TRBV27 and TRBJ2-7, with 8 bases identical to TRBD2. After removal of 5 bases from V and 4 bases from J, the junction contained 10 bases not matched to a gene. Germline CDR1 is MNHEY and CDR2 is SMNVEV (reference sequence). This CDR3 has 15 residues. CDR3 sequence reads: CASSPRLARGYEQYF. CDR3 bases: TGTGCCAGCAGTCCCAGACTAGCGAGAGGATACGAGCAGTACTTC.

This clonotype occurred many times. With the library built for alpha chains, this beta chain is off target and its frequency is not meaningful. Here the CDR3 reads CASSISLLANTGELFF. The CDR3 bases are TGTGCCAGTAGTATCAGCCTACTAGCGAACACCGGGGAGCTGTTTTTT. The genes are TRBV19 and TRBJ2-2, with D possibly being TRBD2 (5 bases). Germline-derived CDR1 and CDR2 are LNHDA and SQIVND (reference sequence). CDR3 size: 16 residues. The ends were cut back, 3 bases at V and 0 bases at J, with 11 bases in the middle.

Comments on this clonotype: This beta chain was picked up by a library intended for alpha chains and is off target, so its count carries little meaning. The chain couples TRBV21-1 to TRBJ2-3; no DNA check was done on the table's D call, TRBD2. TRBV21-1 is reported as a pseudogene. This CDR3 contains 15 residues. The CDR3 spells CARGTSGTSTDTQYF. In DNA form, the CDR3 reads TGTGCCAGGGGGACTAGCGGGACTAGCACAGATACGCAGTATTTT.

This clonotype was picked up a small number of times. For a library built for alpha chains, this beta chain is a stray read; little rests on its size. The rearrangement links TRBV6-6 to TRBJ2-3; D perhaps matches TRBD1 (5 bases). Between the trimmed V and J ends, which lost 3 bases and 2 bases, there was a span of 9 bases. Per germline, CDR1 MNHNY and CDR2 SVGAGI (reference sequence). The CDR3 is made up of 14 amino acids. For the CDR3, the DNA is TGTGCCAGCAGTTATCAGGGTCACACAGATACGCAGTATTTT. Translation gives CASSYQGHTDTQYF.